What follows describes a single T cell receptor beta chain. Its antigen is as yet unknown. There are 12 residues in the CDR3. The V end was cut by 5 bases, the J end by 4 bases, with 8 bases between. CDR1 and CDR2 (germline): SGHTA, FQGNSA. The data derive from a study of graft-versus-host responses after intestinal transplantation. Background on the study: Each of the recipients got a multivisceral, liver-intestinal, or isolated intestinal transplant. Every recipient underwent anti-thymocyte globulin induction, then tacrolimus and steroids for three to four years.

General observations from the study: The recipient marrow held GvH clones, and some of them showed up first in ileum or blood.

Here immunoSEQ multiplex PCR was the method, and the copy in TCRdb shows in-frame clones only, minus some. The repertoire consists of tens of thousands of clones, with 84% occurring once and the leading ten covering 0.39%. This receptor was taken from a human donor who was the organ donor for an intestinal transplant. The V gene is TRBV7-2, the J gene TRBJ1-1; D gene uncertain. The input for sequencing was unstimulated CD4+ T cells sorted from spleen or lymph node cells, taken before transplant. In DNA, the CDR3 is TGTGCCAGCAGCCCCCGGGGCACTGAAGCTTTCTTT. Amino acids: CASSPRGTEAFF.